This T cell receptor (beta chain) was obtained from a study of T cells in Graves' hyperthyroidism and ophthalmopathy. RNA transcripts gave rise to amplified TCR beta CDR3 regions. A first-round RT-PCR of the TCR CDR3 used the HTBI primer set. Each CDR3 protein gets one entry after TCRdb re-called the multiplex PCR reads with MiXCR. The data show approximately 200,000 distinct CDR3 sequences, around 19% seen once. A lack of ophthalmopathy progression within 18 months defined stable Graves' hyperthyroidism. Fresh peripheral blood, 7.5 to 10 ml of it, supplied the PBMCs. CDR1 MNHNS and CDR2 SASEGT come from the germline V gene. Trimming removed 6 bases from V and 0 bases from J, with 14 bases in between. CDR3 size: 15 residues. This clonotype has ten or more counts.

The specimen sequenced was blood. The sequence was obtained from a man between 40 and 49 years old with Graves' hyperthyroidism. The chain is built from TRBV6-1 and TRBJ1-2; tentatively, D is TRBD1 (5 bases). Here the CDR3 reads CASRPDSNSNYGYTF. The CDR3, as DNA: TGTGCCAGCAGACCAGACAGCAATTCTAACTATGGCTACACCTTC.